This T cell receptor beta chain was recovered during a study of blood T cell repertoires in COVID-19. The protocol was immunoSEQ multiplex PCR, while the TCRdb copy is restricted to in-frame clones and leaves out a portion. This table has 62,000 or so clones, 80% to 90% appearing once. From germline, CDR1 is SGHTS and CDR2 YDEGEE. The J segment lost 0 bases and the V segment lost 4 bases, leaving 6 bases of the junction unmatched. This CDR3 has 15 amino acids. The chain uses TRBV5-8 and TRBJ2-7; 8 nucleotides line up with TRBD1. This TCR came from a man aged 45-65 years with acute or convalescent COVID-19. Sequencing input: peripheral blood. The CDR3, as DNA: TGTGCCAGCAGCCATGGACAGGGCCGCTCCTACGAGCAGTACTTC. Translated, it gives CASSHGQGRSYEQYF. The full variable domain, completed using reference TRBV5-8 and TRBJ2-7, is EAGVTQSPTHLIKTRGQQATLRCSPISGHTSVYWYQQALGLGLQFLLWYDEGEERNRGNFPPRFSGRQFPNYSSELNVNALELEDSALYLCASSHGQGRSYEQYFGPGTRLTVT.